The clone carrying this T cell receptor (beta chain) was detected only a few times. The target antigen is unknown. Then a second PCR, running roughly 6 to 12 cycles, was carried out with a sample-barcoded 5' primer and a J-beta primer mix. Each cDNA was tagged by a template-switch adaptor containing 12 random nucleotides. Each sample yielded at least 3 million CDR3-containing paired-end reads. Each CDR3 protein is one row after TCRdb ran MiXCR on the 5' RACE reads. The sample contains more than 650,000 distinct CDR3 sequences, approximately 21% of which appear only once. This sample was included in a study of blood T cells in healthy people across ages. Whole-study context: T cells yielded about one barcoded beta molecule per two cells through template switching.

The study, taken as a whole, reports: Measured against age, TCR beta diversity per million T cells decreased in a roughly linear manner.

The J segment lost 1 base and the V segment lost 7 bases, leaving 5 bases of the junction unmatched. This CDR3 contains 14 residues. Sequencing was done on a sample of blood. This chain uses TRBV12-3 or TRBV12-4 with TRBJ2-3; TRBD1 aligns across 7 bases. The clonotype was recovered from a man in his 70s in good health. This CDR3 is CASIGTVRTDTQYF. CDR3 in DNA: TGTGCCAGCATCGGGACAGTCCGCACAGATACGCAGTATTTT.